This is a list of T cell receptor beta chains from one sample in a study of shared T cell receptors in the human thymus. The data were produced by immunoSEQ multiplex PCR, yet TCRdb's version contains in-frame clones alone and is incomplete. The repertoire holds hundreds of thousands of clones, roughly 88% seen once, with roughly 0.01% in the top ten. These sequences were also reported in another study, on human thymus T cells.

Source material: thymocytes. The source of these receptors is a girl under two years old with a congenital heart defect. Each CDR3 is given without its conserved first and last residue. The order of the fields is V gene, D gene, J gene, CDR3 protein. D genes are given only for firm matches.

V: TRBV7-7; D: TRBD1; J: TRBJ1-6; CDR3: ASSLSGQGGMDNSPLH
V: TRBV5-1; D: .; J: TRBJ2-3; CDR3: ASSLFRAECTDTQY
V: TRBV7-7; D: TRBD2; J: TRBJ2-1; CDR3: ASSLSHRASGGAISEQF
V: TRBV28; D: TRBD2; J: TRBJ2-2; CDR3: ASSHIFRLGGKSGELF
V: TRBV29-1; D: .; J: TRBJ1-2; CDR3: SVEEGPNEGWGGYT
V: TRBV2; D: TRBD1; J: TRBJ1-2; CDR3: ASRTGLLGGYT
V: TRBV7-8; D: .; J: TRBJ2-5; CDR3: ASILSKAQGVETQY
V: TRBV6-1; D: TRBD1; J: TRBJ1-4; CDR3: ASSVHRGPSEKLF
V: TRBV10-1; D: TRBD2; J: TRBJ2-1; CDR3: ASAGGPGGPDYNEQF
V: TRBV5-1; D: .; J: TRBJ1-4; CDR3: ASSPGDGMRYNEKLF
V: TRBV9; D: .; J: TRBJ1-2; CDR3: ASSPGVMDYGYT
V: TRBV5-1; D: .; J: TRBJ2-7; CDR3: ASSLDYLTHEQY
V: TRBV27; D: TRBD1; J: TRBJ1-2; CDR3: ASSLSAGTGHGYT
V: TRBV5-1; D: TRBD1; J: TRBJ1-2; CDR3: ASSPRDRGRNYGYT
V: TRBV7-8; D: .; J: TRBJ1-5; CDR3: ASSLGTDKPQH
V: TRBV28; D: .; J: TRBJ2-7; CDR3: ASSKGRQGGTREQY
V: TRBV30; D: .; J: TRBJ2-7; CDR3: AWQAARGGARNEQY
V: TRBV12-5; D: .; J: TRBJ2-3; CDR3: ASGFPLGDTQY
V: TRBV30; D: TRBD1; J: TRBJ2-6; CDR3: AWTVGGQQGARTGANVLT
V: TRBV5-1; D: .; J: TRBJ2-3; CDR3: ASSEGGTDDTQY
V: TRBV18; D: TRBD1; J: TRBJ1-6; CDR3: ASSPTDRLLRSSYNSPLH
V: TRBV11-2; D: .; J: TRBJ1-3; CDR3: ASSLDLVTGSGNTIY
V: TRBV5-1; D: TRBD1; J: TRBJ1-6; CDR3: ASTVDRGHYNSPLH
V: TRBV7-6; D: TRBD2; J: TRBJ2-2; CDR3: ASTLAGGGLDTGELF
V: TRBV30; D: TRBD1; J: TRBJ2-2; CDR3: AWSAGTANTGELF
V: TRBV7-8; D: TRBD1; J: TRBJ1-1; CDR3: ASSGRTGQFSLNTEAF
V: TRBV5-6; D: .; J: TRBJ2-2; CDR3: ASTHAATTGELF
V: TRBV25-1; D: TRBD2; J: TRBJ2-5; CDR3: ASSESGTRRDETQY
V: TRBV4-3; D: TRBD2; J: TRBJ2-2; CDR3: ASSQGGTSRAGKLF
V: TRBV27; D: TRBD1; J: TRBJ2-7; CDR3: ASSTYRGSYEQY
V: TRBV4-3; D: .; J: TRBJ1-2; CDR3: ASSQDEGQDQPNYGYT
V: TRBV6-6; D: .; J: TRBJ1-2; CDR3: ASSYRPGQMDGYT
V: TRBV7-2; D: .; J: TRBJ2-1; CDR3: ASSLALEGGRYNEQF
V: TRBV6-5; D: .; J: TRBJ1-2; CDR3: ASSYSRGGDGYT
V: TRBV5-1; D: TRBD1; J: TRBJ1-2; CDR3: ASSLGDRGMYNYGYT
V: TRBV2; D: TRBD1; J: TRBJ1-6; CDR3: ASSVKRTGEVSPLH